Below, 26 T cell receptor beta chains from the same sample are listed, as sequenced in a study of PD-1 blockade in classical Hodgkin lymphoma. Some clones are missing from TCRdb's copy, which holds only in-frame ones; the method was immunoSEQ multiplex PCR. The repertoire holds roughly 100,000 clones, with 78% as singletons. Time point of the sample: cycle 4 day 1 (C4D1), after 6 weeks of nivolumab. Exposure to brentuximab vedotin varied, and each patient had relapsed following autologous stem cell transplantation. The specimen was peripheral blood mononuclear cells (PBMCs), collected before the fourth cycle of nivolumab. Receptors originate from a human donor with classical Hodgkin lymphoma.

The rearrangement joins TRBV5-1 to TRBJ2-5; 7 bases fit TRBD1. V was clipped by 0 bases and J by 4 bases; unmatched bases: 12. From germline, CDR1 is SGHRS and CDR2 YFSETQ. The CDR3 contains 17 residues. CDR3 in amino acids: CASSLGVDRRARETQYF. In nucleotides, the CDR3 is TGCGCCAGCAGCTTGGGAGTGGACAGGCGGGCGCGAGAGACCCAGTACTTC.

The chain carries TRBV11-2 and TRBJ2-1; 10 nucleotides match TRBD1. Germline V gives CDR1 SGHAT, CDR2 FQNNGV. This CDR3 has 17 amino acids. V lost 5 bases to trimming and J lost 4 bases; unmatched junction nucleotides: 11. CDR3 protein: CASSPVLGQGIYNEQFF. The CDR3 region has the DNA TGTGCCAGCAGCCCAGTCTTGGGACAGGGGATTTACAATGAGCAGTTCTTC.

This clone was seen more than once but under ten times. V is TRBV19 and J is TRBJ1-5; 12 bases fit TRBD1. Germline V gene sequence: CDR1 LNHDA, CDR2 SQIVND (reference sequence). With V trimmed by 6 bases and J by 3 bases, 6 bases remained unmatched. CDR3 length: 16 residues. As DNA, the CDR3 is TGTGCCAGTAGGGATCCGGGACAGGGGGCCAATCAGCCCCAGCATTTT. It is translated as CASRDPGQGANQPQHF.

This clone has more than one count but fewer than ten. This chain connects TRBV9 to TRBJ1-4, with D unclear. The germline V gene has CDR1 SGDLS and CDR2 YYNGEE. The ends were cut back, 3 bases at V and 8 bases at J, with 17 bases in the middle. This CDR3 region has 15 residues. CDR3 sequence reads: CASSGKGGSREKLFF. In DNA, the CDR3 is TGTGCCAGCAGCGGAAAAGGAGGTTCCCGGGAAAAACTGTTTTTT.

This chain uses TRBV6-4 with TRBJ1-5; D is unresolved. Trimming shortened V by 3 bases and J by 6 bases, and 9 bases separated the two germline ends. Germline CDR1 MRHNA, CDR2 SNTAGT. The CDR3 is 13 residues long. The CDR3 sequence is CASSEIGGQPQHF. The DNA of the CDR3 is TGTGCCAGCAGTGAAATAGGTGGTCAGCCCCAGCATTTT.

The rearrangement joins TRBV7-2 to TRBJ2-3; D gene uncertain. Germline CDR1 is SGHTA and CDR2 is FQGNSA. Trimming left V 1 base short and J 10 bases short, with 9 bases between. There are 12 residues in the CDR3. The CDR3 nucleotides read TGTGCCAGCAGCTTAGGGAGTTTTGCGCAGTATTTT. This gives the protein CASSLGSFAQYF. The full variable domain, rest sourced from reference TRBV7-2 and TRBJ2-3, is GAGVSQSPSNKVTEKGKDVELRCDPISGHTALYWYRQSLGQGLEFLIYFQGNSAPDKSGLPSDRFSAERTGGSVSTLTIQRTQQEDSAVYLCASSLGSFAQYFGPGTRLTVL.

The chain carries TRBV5-8 and TRBJ2-3; D gene ambiguous. Deletions cut 4 bases from V and 8 bases from J, with 20 bases between. Germline V gene sequence: CDR1 SGHTS, CDR2 YDEGEE. The CDR3 totals 15 residues. Written as DNA, the CDR3 is TGTGCCAGCAGCCTGGGAACTATCTTCTCGGGTACGCAGTATTTT. It encodes CASSLGTIFSGTQYF. Supplemented by reference TRBV5-8 and TRBJ2-3, the full variable domain reads EAGVTQSPTHLIKTRGQQATLRCSPISGHTSVYWYQQALGLGLQFLLWYDEGEERNRGNFPPRFSGRQFPNYSSELNVNALELEDSALYLCASSLGTIFSGTQYFGPGTRLTVL.

The CDR3 DNA reads TGCGCCAGCAATACCCCAGTGGGCAATGAGCAGTTCTTC. This translates into CASNTPVGNEQFF. The J gene is TRBJ2-1, the V gene TRBV4-1; D remains unclear. The germline V gene has CDR1 MGHRA and CDR2 YSYEKL. The CDR3 consists of 13 residues. Deletions cut 7 bases from V and 6 bases from J, with 13 bases between.

The V call is TRBV27, the J call TRBJ1-1, with TRBD1 as a possible D gene (5 bases). CDR3 length: 14 residues. Trimming cost V 8 bases and J 2 bases, with 15 bases left between them. Per germline, CDR1 MNHEY and CDR2 SMNVEV (reference sequence). As DNA, the CDR3 is TGTGCCAGCGGCGAGACAGCCCTTAACACTGAAGCTTTCTTT. Its protein product is CASGETALNTEAFF.

This clone was counted a few times. The chain has TRBV10-2 and TRBJ2-2, with TRBD2 matching 12 bases. V shed 6 bases and J 5 bases; nucleotides not matched to a gene: 7. The CDR3 consists of 16 residues. Germline V gene lookup returns CDR1 WSHSY and CDR2 SAAADI. DNA for the CDR3: TGCGCCAGCAGCCGCCTAGCGGGAGGGTCTACCGGGGAGCTGTTTTTT. Protein sequence: CASSRLAGGSTGELFF.

CDR3 nucleotides: TGTGCCAGCAGTTACTGGGCAGGCAGCTCTGGAAACACCATATATTTT. Amino acid sequence: CASSYWAGSSGNTIYF. The genes are TRBV6-6 and TRBJ1-3, with unresolved D. Germline CDR1 and CDR2: MNHNY and SVGAGI (reference sequence). The V and J ends lost 1 base and 0 bases respectively, with 10 bases between them. The CDR3 runs 16 residues.

The rearrangement uses TRBV7-2 and TRBJ2-4; 10 nucleotides agree with TRBD1. CDR1 is SGHTA, CDR2 FQGNSA, per germline. V dropped 3 bases and J dropped 1; count of bases not matched to a gene: 3. The CDR3 is 16 residues long. This chain's CDR3 is CASSLTGGTAKNIQYF. CDR3 DNA: TGTGCCAGCAGCTTGACAGGGGGCACGGCCAAAAACATTCAGTACTTC.

The rearrangement uses TRBV23-1 and TRBJ2-3; D possibly matches TRBD1 or TRBD2 (6 bases each). TRBV23-1 is identified as an open reading frame with a role that is uncertain. Trimming cost V 10 bases and J 5 bases, with 19 bases left between them. CDR3 length: 14 residues. The CDR3 reads CAIVGGGAKDTQYF. In DNA form, the CDR3 reads TGCGCCATCGTCGGGGGCGGGGCCAAAGATACGCAGTATTTT.

This clone was seen a few times. The rearrangement links TRBV4-2 to TRBJ1-4; TRBD1 matches 9 bases. The CDR3 is 16 amino acids. V was pared by 0 bases and J by 8 bases, with 7 bases of the junction left unmatched. The V gene's germline CDR1 is LGHNA and CDR2 YNFKEQ. The CDR3: CASSQDRGQGVEKLFF. DNA for the CDR3: TGTGCCAGCAGCCAAGATAGGGGACAGGGAGTAGAAAAACTGTTTTTT.

This clone was found once. The J gene is TRBJ2-5, the V gene TRBV27, with a weak D call TRBD1 (6 bases). The CDR3 is made up of 14 amino acids. Germline CDR1 MNHEY, CDR2 SMNVEV (reference sequence). Deletions cut 3 bases from V and 4 bases from J, with 12 bases between. CDR3 in DNA: TGTGCCAGCAGTTTCCTGGGGGCGGGAGAGACCCAGTACTTC. Translated: CASSFLGAGETQYF.

Only a few counts were recorded for this clone. This sequence joins TRBV11-2 and TRBJ1-2; D perhaps matches TRBD1 (5 bases). Deletions cut 5 bases from V and 2 bases from J, with 21 bases between. The CDR3 is 17 residues long. Germline V lookup: CDR1 SGHAT, CDR2 FQNNGV. CDR3 amino acids: CASSLLYPGAGNYGYTF. The CDR3 bases are TGTGCCAGCAGCCTCCTCTATCCGGGTGCAGGGAACTATGGCTACACCTTC.

This clone was recorded once. The chain recombines TRBV6-4 with TRBJ2-3, with D uncertain. Germline V CDR1 and CDR2: MRHNA, SNTAGT. V lost 4 bases and J lost 0, with 8 bases in between. This CDR3 has 14 residues. In DNA form, the CDR3 reads TGTGCCAGCAGTGTTGAGTTTAGCACAGATACGCAGTATTTT. Its protein is CASSVEFSTDTQYF.

V and J are TRBV28 and TRBJ2-7; 10 nucleotides match TRBD1. Looked up from germline, CDR1 is MDHEN and CDR2 is SYDVKM. This CDR3 contains 14 residues. V was pared by 4 bases and J by 6 bases, with 6 bases of the junction left unmatched. The CDR3: CASSSGQGLGEQYF. In nucleotides, the CDR3 is TGTGCCAGCAGTTCGGGACAGGGGCTGGGCGAGCAGTACTTC. Supplemented by reference TRBV28 and TRBJ2-7, the full variable domain reads DVKVTQSSRYLVKRTGEKVFLECVQDMDHENMFWYRQDPGLGLRLIYFSYDVKMKEKGDIPEGYSVSREKKERFSLILESASTNQTSMYLCASSSGQGLGEQYFGPGTRLTVT.

This chain connects TRBV5-1 to TRBJ2-6; D may correspond to TRBD1 or TRBD2 (6 bases each). Germline loops: CDR1 SGHRS, CDR2 YFSETQ. Trimming took off 3 bases at V and 4 bases at J, with 23 bases between the two ends. This CDR3 is built from 19 residues. The CDR3 DNA sequence: TGCGCCAGCAGCTCGGAGGGGATAGCCACAGGGATCGGGGCCAACGTCCTGACTTTC. Its translation is CASSSEGIATGIGANVLTF.

V is TRBV6-4 and J is TRBJ2-7, with a tentative D call TRBD1 (5 bases). The CDR3 has 15 residues. Trimming left V 0 bases short and J 7 bases short, with 16 bases between. The germline V gene encodes CDR1 MRHNA and CDR2 SNTAGT. The CDR3 sequence: CASSDSCPDTAEQYF. CDR3 DNA sequence: TGTGCCAGCAGTGACTCTTGCCCGGACACGGCTGAGCAGTACTTC.

This clone has only one observation. The V and J genes are TRBV9 and TRBJ2-2; D is unclear. Looked up from germline, CDR1 is SGDLS and CDR2 is YYNGEE. This CDR3 is 14 amino acids long. V was pared by 3 bases and J by 0 bases, with 6 bases between. CDR3 sequence (DNA): TGTGCCAGCAGCGCACGTACGAACACCGGGGAGCTGTTTTTT. This encodes CASSARTNTGELFF.

The J gene is TRBJ2-5, the V gene TRBV19, with TRBD2 identical over 15 bases. The trim removed 5 bases at V and 3 bases at J, leaving 7 bases unmatched. The CDR3 loop spans 17 amino acids. Germline assignment: CDR1 LNHDA and CDR2 SQIVND (reference sequence). CDR3 DNA sequence: TGTGCCAGTAGTTGGACTAGCGGGGGGGCTAGAGAAGAGACCCAGTACTTC. Translation gives CASSWTSGGAREETQYF.

The sample holds one count of this clone. The chain combines TRBV9 with TRBJ1-1; D perhaps matches TRBD1 (6 bases). V lost 0 bases and J lost 6, with 9 bases in between. This CDR3 is built from 13 residues. Germline assignment: CDR1 SGDLS and CDR2 YYNGEE. The DNA of the CDR3 is TGTGCCAGCAGCGTAGTGGGGGCCTCTGAAGCTTTCTTT. Its translation: CASSVVGASEAFF.

The chain joins TRBV10-2 to TRBJ1-2; D unclear. Germline loops: CDR1 WSHSY, CDR2 SAAADI. The CDR3 contains 15 residues. Deletions cut 10 bases from V and 2 bases from J, with 20 bases between. The CDR3: CATMAMSSPNYGYTF. The DNA of the CDR3 is TGCGCCACCATGGCCATGTCATCCCCGAACTATGGCTACACCTTC.

The chain is built from TRBV4-3 and TRBJ2-7; no reliable D call. The CDR3 totals 18 residues. Trimming took off 2 bases at V and 0 bases at J, with 20 bases between the two ends. CDR1 LGHNA and CDR2 YSLEER come from the germline V gene. DNA of the CDR3: TGCGCCAGCAGCCAAAAAACGTACAGTGGTACCTACTCCTACGAGCAGTACTTC. This gives the protein CASSQKTYSGTYSYEQYF.

This sequence joins TRBV5-1 and TRBJ2-2, with a possible D match to TRBD2 (7 bases). The CDR3 has 17 residues. The germline V gene has CDR1 SGHRS and CDR2 YFSETQ. V lost 0 bases to trimming and J lost 3 bases, with 15 bases between them. The CDR3 sequence: CASSLGRGAADTGELFF. The CDR3 nucleotides read TGCGCCAGCAGCTTGGGCCGGGGGGCAGCGGACACCGGGGAGCTGTTTTTT.